What follows describes a single T cell receptor beta chain. The data stem from a study of blood T cell repertoires in COVID-19. Turning to the study itself: COVID-19 samples, acute and convalescent, were from the United States, Italy and Spain. Sources were T cells, B-cell-depleted T cells, or PBMCs; the material itself was cDNA or gDNA.

TCRdb's copy holds only in-frame clones and misses some; the assay was immunoSEQ multiplex PCR. Of hundreds of thousands of clones in the sample, 83% were seen once. Trimming left V 0 bases short and J 2 bases short, with 5 bases between. This CDR3 spans 13 amino acids. Per germline, CDR1 SGDLS and CDR2 YYNGEE. The sequencing sample was made of peripheral blood. The chain is built from TRBV9 and TRBJ2-5, with D unclear. This sequence was found in a man at least 80 years old with acute or convalescent COVID-19. The CDR3 DNA is TGTGCCAGCAGCGTAGTCGGGCAAGAGACCCAGTACTTC. Protein product: CASSVVGQETQYF.